These T cell receptor beta chains were read from a single sample in a study of shared clonotypes between healthy human individuals. Assay: immunoSEQ multiplex PCR; the TCRdb copy retains only in-frame clones and omits some. The sample comprises hundreds of thousands of clones, about three quarters of which are singletons, and around 2% rests with the top ten. The sequenced sample consisted of memory CD4+ T cells sorted from blood. The origin of the receptors is a young woman in good health. Both conserved end residues are part of each CDR3. The D gene is left open where the match is weak. Clone size is shown for a subset of rows, as once, few, many or a class of expanded clone.

clone size: few
V gene: TRBV19
D gene: TRBD2
J gene: TRBJ2-1
CDR3 DNA: TGTGCCAGTAGTCGACGGGAGGAACGGAATGAGCAGTTCTTC
CDR3 protein: CASSRREERNEQFF

clone size: .
V gene: TRBV6-6
D gene: .
J gene: TRBJ2-1
CDR3 DNA: TGTGCCAGCAGGGGGGAGGTGGGGGCTACAAATGAGCAGTTCTTC
CDR3 protein: CASRGEVGATNEQFF

clone size: .
V gene: TRBV2
D gene: .
J gene: TRBJ2-7
CDR3 DNA: TGTGCCACCCGGGACAACTCCTACGAGCAGTACTTC
CDR3 protein: CATRDNSYEQYF

clone size: .
V gene: TRBV30
D gene: .
J gene: TRBJ2-7
CDR3 DNA: TGTGCCTGGAGTGTGGGCAGCTCCTACGAGCAGTACTTC
CDR3 protein: CAWSVGSSYEQYF

clone size: .
V gene: TRBV7-2
D gene: .
J gene: TRBJ2-5
CDR3 DNA: TGTGCCAGCAGCCTATCGCTACTTACTAGTCAAGGGGAGACCCAGTACTTC
CDR3 protein: CASSLSLLTSQGETQYF

clone size: .
V gene: TRBV9
D gene: .
J gene: TRBJ2-3
CDR3 DNA: TGTGCCAGCAGCGTAGGGGTAGCAGCTAGCACAGATACGCAGTATTTT
CDR3 protein: CASSVGVAASTDTQYF

clone size: .
V gene: TRBV10-3
D gene: .
J gene: TRBJ2-7
CDR3 DNA: TGTGCCATCAGACCCGGGGCGGGTAACTACGAGCAGTACTTC
CDR3 protein: CAIRPGAGNYEQYF

clone size: .
V gene: TRBV6-5
D gene: .
J gene: TRBJ2-1
CDR3 DNA: TGTGCCAGCAGTTACCGCCTCGATTTCTCCTACAATGAGCAGTTCTTC
CDR3 protein: CASSYRLDFSYNEQFF

clone size: few
V gene: TRBV5-1
D gene: .
J gene: TRBJ1-1
CDR3 DNA: TGCGCCAGCAGCTTGCTCTTGGGGAACACTGAAGCTTTCTTT
CDR3 protein: CASSLLLGNTEAFF

clone size: .
V gene: TRBV19
D gene: .
J gene: TRBJ1-5
CDR3 DNA: TGTGCCAGTAGTAGGTCCGGGTGGGACCAGCCCCAGCATTTT
CDR3 protein: CASSRSGWDQPQHF

clone size: .
V gene: TRBV28
D gene: TRBD2
J gene: TRBJ2-2
CDR3 DNA: TGTGCCAGCAGTTCGGGGGGTCTAGCGGGAACCGGGGAGCTGTTTTTT
CDR3 protein: CASSSGGLAGTGELFF

clone size: .
V gene: TRBV19
D gene: .
J gene: TRBJ1-3
CDR3 DNA: TGTGCCAGTGGTCTAGGCGTCTCTGGAAACACCATATATTTT
CDR3 protein: CASGLGVSGNTIYF

clone size: .
V gene: TRBV11-1
D gene: .
J gene: TRBJ2-7
CDR3 DNA: TGTGCCAGCAGTTTTCAGCGGGACAGCTACGAGCAGTACTTC
CDR3 protein: CASSFQRDSYEQYF

clone size: few
V gene: TRBV21-1
D gene: .
J gene: TRBJ2-7
CDR3 DNA: TGTGCCAGCAGCACTTACGAGCAGTACTTC
CDR3 protein: CASSTYEQYF

clone size: .
V gene: TRBV7-9
D gene: TRBD1
J gene: TRBJ1-1
CDR3 DNA: TGTGCCAGCAGCTTAGTCCAGGGGGCTAAAGAAGCTTTCTTT
CDR3 protein: CASSLVQGAKEAFF

clone size: .
V gene: TRBV5-1
D gene: .
J gene: TRBJ2-3
CDR3 DNA: TGCGCCAGCAGACCAGCGGCCCAAACAGATACGCAGTATTTT
CDR3 protein: CASRPAAQTDTQYF

clone size: .
V gene: TRBV4-1
D gene: .
J gene: TRBJ2-3
CDR3 DNA: TGCGCCAGCAGCCCTACTAGGTCGGGAGCCAAAGATACGCAGTATTTT
CDR3 protein: CASSPTRSGAKDTQYF

clone size: few
V gene: TRBV10-1
D gene: TRBD2
J gene: TRBJ2-5
CDR3 DNA: TGCGCCAGCAGTGCCTCAGGGACTACGGCGGAGACCCAGTACTTC
CDR3 protein: CASSASGTTAETQYF

clone size: once
V gene: TRBV28
D gene: TRBD2
J gene: TRBJ2-1
CDR3 DNA: TGTGCCAGCGGGACGGGACTAGCGGGAGGGGTTTCTTCCTACAATGAGCAGTTCTTC
CDR3 protein: CASGTGLAGGVSSYNEQFF

clone size: .
V gene: TRBV14
D gene: .
J gene: TRBJ1-1
CDR3 DNA: TGTGCCAGCAGCCCAACCCACGGACAGTTGAACACTGAAGCTTTCTTT
CDR3 protein: CASSPTHGQLNTEAFF

clone size: .
V gene: TRBV11-2
D gene: .
J gene: TRBJ2-5
CDR3 DNA: TGTGCCAGCAGCTCTTTGCGGGCGACCCAGTACTTC
CDR3 protein: CASSSLRATQYF

clone size: .
V gene: TRBV5-1
D gene: TRBD1
J gene: TRBJ2-7
CDR3 DNA: TGCGCCAGCGGGGGACAGGGTGGCGAGCAGTACTTC
CDR3 protein: CASGGQGGEQYF

clone size: few
V gene: TRBV27
D gene: TRBD2
J gene: TRBJ2-1
CDR3 DNA: TGTGCCAGCAGTTTAAGGTTGCGGGAGCTGAATGAGCAGTTCTTC
CDR3 protein: CASSLRLRELNEQFF

clone size: .
V gene: TRBV5-1
D gene: TRBD1
J gene: TRBJ2-6
CDR3 DNA: TGCGCCAGCAGCCGACAGGGGACGTCCTCTGGGGCCAACGTCCTGACTTTC
CDR3 protein: CASSRQGTSSGANVLTF

clone size: .
V gene: TRBV18
D gene: .
J gene: TRBJ1-1
CDR3 DNA: TGTGCCAGCTCACCAAAAGAGGGGGTAAGGGACACTGAAGCTTTCTTT
CDR3 protein: CASSPKEGVRDTEAFF

clone size: .
V gene: TRBV4-1
D gene: .
J gene: TRBJ2-7
CDR3 DNA: TGCGCCAGCAGCCAACCCAGCGGCCCCTTGGCCTACGAGCAGTACTTC
CDR3 protein: CASSQPSGPLAYEQYF

clone size: once
V gene: TRBV15
D gene: .
J gene: TRBJ1-3
CDR3 DNA: TGTGCCACCGATGCAGGGCAGGGTGGAAACACCATATATTTT
CDR3 protein: CATDAGQGGNTIYF

clone size: .
V gene: TRBV5-4
D gene: .
J gene: TRBJ2-2
CDR3 DNA: TGTGCCAGCAGCTTGGGGACTGTTAGGACCGGGGAGCTGTTTTTT
CDR3 protein: CASSLGTVRTGELFF

clone size: .
V gene: TRBV28
D gene: .
J gene: TRBJ1-4
CDR3 DNA: TGTGCCAGCAGTCTCCAGGGAGGTCTATCTAATGAAAAACTGTTTTTT
CDR3 protein: CASSLQGGLSNEKLFF

clone size: .
V gene: TRBV7-9
D gene: .
J gene: TRBJ1-5
CDR3 DNA: TGTGCCAGCAGCTTAGAAGTAGATCAGCCCCAGCATTTT
CDR3 protein: CASSLEVDQPQHF

clone size: once
V gene: TRBV18
D gene: TRBD1
J gene: TRBJ2-7
CDR3 DNA: TGTGCCAGCTCACCTACCGGGACAGGGAACGTGAACGAGCAGTACTTC
CDR3 protein: CASSPTGTGNVNEQYF

clone size: .
V gene: TRBV4-1
D gene: .
J gene: TRBJ2-5
CDR3 DNA: TGCGCCAGCAGCCAAGTAGACCAAGAGACCCAGTACTTC
CDR3 protein: CASSQVDQETQYF

clone size: .
V gene: TRBV19
D gene: .
J gene: TRBJ2-7
CDR3 DNA: TGTGCCAGTAGTCCAAACCACTACGAGCAGTACTTC
CDR3 protein: CASSPNHYEQYF

clone size: .
V gene: TRBV7-2
D gene: TRBD1
J gene: TRBJ1-5
CDR3 DNA: TGTGCCAGCAGCTTGAGAGGGGGCGCTTATCAGCCCCAGCATTTT
CDR3 protein: CASSLRGGAYQPQHF

clone size: .
V gene: TRBV6-1
D gene: .
J gene: TRBJ2-5
CDR3 DNA: TGTGCCAGCAGTCCTGGGAGGATCGAGACCCAGTACTTC
CDR3 protein: CASSPGRIETQYF

clone size: .
V gene: TRBV7-9
D gene: .
J gene: TRBJ2-7
CDR3 DNA: TGTGCCAGCAGCTCATCGGAGTTTGGGGAGCAGTACTTC
CDR3 protein: CASSSSEFGEQYF

clone size: .
V gene: TRBV5-1
D gene: TRBD2
J gene: TRBJ2-2
CDR3 DNA: TGCGCCAGCAGCACTTCTAGCGGCAACACCGGGGAGCTGTTTTTT
CDR3 protein: CASSTSSGNTGELFF

clone size: .
V gene: TRBV30
D gene: TRBD1
J gene: TRBJ2-5
CDR3 DNA: TGTGCCTGGGACCTGAAACCGGGACAGGGAAAGGCATGGAACTTC
CDR3 protein: CAWDLKPGQGKAWNF

clone size: .
V gene: TRBV5-1
D gene: TRBD2
J gene: TRBJ2-2
CDR3 DNA: TGCGCCAGCAGCGGCGGAAGCCTAGCGGCGAACACCGGGGAGCTGTTTTTT
CDR3 protein: CASSGGSLAANTGELFF

clone size: .
V gene: TRBV4-1
D gene: TRBD1
J gene: TRBJ1-2
CDR3 DNA: TGCGCCAGCAGCCCGGGACAGGCGGACTATGGCTACACCTTC
CDR3 protein: CASSPGQADYGYTF

clone size: .
V gene: TRBV19
D gene: TRBD1
J gene: TRBJ2-5
CDR3 DNA: TGTGCCACCGGACAGGGGGCGTTCGGGACCCAGTACTTC
CDR3 protein: CATGQGAFGTQYF

clone size: .
V gene: TRBV7-9
D gene: .
J gene: TRBJ1-4
CDR3 DNA: TGTGCCAGCAGCCGGGGGCAGGGGACTGAAAAACTGTTTTTT
CDR3 protein: CASSRGQGTEKLFF

clone size: .
V gene: TRBV6-6
D gene: TRBD2
J gene: TRBJ2-5
CDR3 DNA: TGTGCCAGCAGTTACAGCGGGAAAGAGACCCAGTACTTC
CDR3 protein: CASSYSGKETQYF

clone size: .
V gene: TRBV6-5
D gene: .
J gene: TRBJ1-5
CDR3 DNA: TGTGCCAGCTGTTGGACAGAAGGGAGCAATCAGCCCCAGCATTTT
CDR3 protein: CASCWTEGSNQPQHF

clone size: .
V gene: TRBV27
D gene: TRBD1
J gene: TRBJ2-1
CDR3 DNA: TGTGCCAGCAGTACCCTAAGGGGGCGCGGGTACAATGAGCAGTTCTTC
CDR3 protein: CASSTLRGRGYNEQFF

clone size: .
V gene: TRBV15
D gene: TRBD1
J gene: TRBJ1-4
CDR3 DNA: TGTGCCACCAGCAGAGGGCAGGGGGCAGGGGAAAAACTGTTTTTT
CDR3 protein: CATSRGQGAGEKLFF

clone size: few
V gene: TRBV9
D gene: TRBD1
J gene: TRBJ2-3
CDR3 DNA: TGTGCCAGCAGCGCGTTGAGGCAGGGGGACACAGATACGCAGTATTTT
CDR3 protein: CASSALRQGDTDTQYF

clone size: few
V gene: TRBV28
D gene: .
J gene: TRBJ2-1
CDR3 DNA: TGTGCCAGCAGTTCAGTCCCTGAGCAGTTCTTC
CDR3 protein: CASSSVPEQFF

clone size: .
V gene: TRBV5-1
D gene: TRBD1
J gene: TRBJ2-7
CDR3 DNA: TGCGCCAGCAGCCCGAACCCGGGACAGACTTACGAGCAGTACTTC
CDR3 protein: CASSPNPGQTYEQYF

clone size: .
V gene: TRBV25-1
D gene: TRBD1
J gene: TRBJ1-2
CDR3 DNA: TGTGCCAGCAGTGCTCGACAGGGGGCTACCACTTCTTATGGCTACACCTTC
CDR3 protein: CASSARQGATTSYGYTF

clone size: .
V gene: TRBV6-5
D gene: TRBD1
J gene: TRBJ2-7
CDR3 DNA: TGTGCCAGCAGACATCCGGGACAGGGCCACGAGCAGTACTTC
CDR3 protein: CASRHPGQGHEQYF

clone size: .
V gene: TRBV7-3
D gene: .
J gene: TRBJ2-1
CDR3 DNA: TGTGCCAGCAGCTTGGGAGGAGTTTTTGATGAGCAGTTCTTC
CDR3 protein: CASSLGGVFDEQFF

clone size: .
V gene: TRBV18
D gene: .
J gene: TRBJ1-1
CDR3 DNA: TGTGCCAGCTCACCAGGGGCTAAAACTGAAGCTTTCTTT
CDR3 protein: CASSPGAKTEAFF

clone size: few
V gene: TRBV5-1
D gene: TRBD2
J gene: TRBJ2-5
CDR3 DNA: TGCGCCAGCAGCTCGGGCGGGGGGCAAGAGACCCAGTACTTC
CDR3 protein: CASSSGGGQETQYF

clone size: .
V gene: TRBV5-1
D gene: .
J gene: TRBJ2-1
CDR3 DNA: TGCGCCAGCAGCTGGGGTATTGGGGGCTCCTACAATGAGCAGTTCTTC
CDR3 protein: CASSWGIGGSYNEQFF

clone size: once
V gene: TRBV7-8
D gene: .
J gene: TRBJ2-6
CDR3 DNA: TGTGCCAGCAGCTTAGCCTCTGGGGCCAACGTCCTGACTTTC
CDR3 protein: CASSLASGANVLTF

clone size: .
V gene: TRBV5-1
D gene: TRBD2
J gene: TRBJ2-1
CDR3 DNA: TGCGCCAGCAGGGGGACTCTAGCGGGAGGGAATGAGCAGTTCTTC
CDR3 protein: CASRGTLAGGNEQFF

clone size: .
V gene: TRBV18
D gene: .
J gene: TRBJ1-5
CDR3 DNA: TGTGCCAGCTCACCGGACGCCTATCAGCCCCAGCATTTT
CDR3 protein: CASSPDAYQPQHF

clone size: .
V gene: TRBV11-1
D gene: TRBD2
J gene: TRBJ2-1
CDR3 DNA: TGTGCCAGCAGCAGGGAGTTAGCGGGGGTACAGGACAATGAGCAGTTCTTC
CDR3 protein: CASSRELAGVQDNEQFF

clone size: .
V gene: TRBV11-2
D gene: TRBD2
J gene: TRBJ2-2
CDR3 DNA: TGTGCCAGCAGCTTAACTAGCGGGAGTGTCACCGGGGAGCTGTTTTTT
CDR3 protein: CASSLTSGSVTGELFF